Listed here are 13 T cell receptor beta chains from one sample, sequenced in a study. TCRdb reprocessed the 5' RACE reads with MiXCR, giving one entry per CDR3 protein. Here the sample spans some 30,000 distinct CDR3 sequences, roughly 26% being singletons. The sample taken for sequencing was naive CD4+ T cells sorted from a lymph node. Subset here: naive CD4+ T cells, CD4+CD45RA+CD25-. The receptors derive from a female donor with breast cancer.

This clonotype has only a few counts. The genes are TRBV13 and TRBJ2-3; D might be TRBD1 (5 bases). CDR3 length: 16 amino acids. Germline V gene sequence: CDR1 PRHDT, CDR2 FYEKMQ (reference sequence). Between the trimmed V and J ends, which lost 7 bases and 2 bases, there was a span of 19 bases. The CDR3 region is CASNRVGAEITDTQYF. Here the CDR3 DNA reads TGTGCCAGCAACCGGGTAGGGGCAGAGATCACAGATACGCAGTATTTT.

This clonotype has at least ten counts. This chain connects TRBV12-3 or TRBV12-4 to TRBJ2-3, with no clear D. V lost 4 bases and J lost 1, with 15 bases in between. This CDR3 region has 16 residues. The CDR3 bases are TGTGCCAGCAGTTCTTTTTGGGAAAAGCGCACAGATACGCAGTATTTT. It encodes CASSSFWEKRTDTQYF.

This clonotype was detected a few times. This chain links TRBV3-1 with TRBJ1-1; no clear D. This CDR3 is 14 amino acids long. V lost 1 base and J 7 bases, leaving 13 bases between the germline ends. Germline V gene lookup returns CDR1 LGHDT and CDR2 YNNKEL (reference sequence). The CDR3, as DNA: TGTGCCAGCAGCCAAGGCGGGGAGTGGGGTGAAGCTTTCTTT. It encodes CASSQGGEWGEAFF.

Details on this clonotype: A much larger clone lies a single base off, so this may be a read error. The chain combines TRBV5-5 with TRBJ2-3; 8 nucleotides align to TRBD2. This CDR3 has 17 amino acids. The germline V gene encodes CDR1 SGHKS and CDR2 YYEKEE (reference sequence). The DNA for the CDR3 is TGTACCAGCAGCCGTTACCCTGCAGCGGGGGGCACAGATACGCAGTATTTT. Protein product: CTSSRYPAAGGTDTQYF.

This clonotype was counted a few times. The chain has TRBV6-1 and TRBJ2-1; D gene ambiguous. The CDR3 runs 13 residues. From germline, CDR1 is MNHNS and CDR2 SASEGT. Trimming cost V 2 bases and J 13 bases, with 15 bases left between them. In nucleotides, the CDR3 is TGTGCCAGCAGTGAACGACGTTTTGGCACACAGTTCTTC. Translating it yields CASSERRFGTQFF.

This clonotype is labeled medium-sized. CDR3 in amino acids: CASSHGEGYEQYF. As DNA, the CDR3 is TGCGCCAGCAGCCACGGGGAGGGCTACGAGCAGTACTTC. The V gene is TRBV4-3, the J gene TRBJ2-7; 7 bases agree with TRBD2. This CDR3 region has 13 residues. With 3 bases clipped from V and 3 bases from J, the junction kept 2 bases outside the gene matches. CDR1 and CDR2 from the germline V gene are LGHNA and YSLEER.

As to this clonotype: A much bigger clone sits one base away, suggesting this may be a read error. The chain carries TRBV10-3 and TRBJ1-3; 8 positions agree with TRBD1. CDR1 ENHRY and CDR2 SYGVKD come from the germline V gene. This CDR3 is 16 amino acids long. The CDR3 region has the DNA TGTGTCATCACCGAGTCCCTGGACAGGGCTGGAAACACCATATATTTT. It translates to CVITESLDRAGNTIYF.

The chain links TRBV7-2 to TRBJ2-2, with D unresolved. CDR1 is SGHTA, CDR2 FQGNSA, per germline. CDR3 length equals 14 residues. Trimming cost V 5 bases and J 0 bases, with 7 bases left between them. CDR3 DNA: TGTGCCAGCAGCCCTGCGGCGAACACCGGGGAGCTGTTTTTT. This gives the protein CASSPAANTGELFF.

Notes on this clonotype: This sequence may be a read error, since a much larger clone differs from it by one base. The V gene is TRBV12-3 or TRBV12-4, the J gene TRBJ2-7; 14 bases are shared with TRBD2. This CDR3 is built from 16 residues. With 4 bases clipped from V and 6 bases from J, the junction kept 8 bases outside the gene matches. The CDR3 DNA sequence: TGTGCCAGCAGTTCACCCGGGACTAGCGGGGGCTTCGAGCAGTACTTC. Amino acid sequence: CASSSPGTSGGFEQYF.

The CDR3, as DNA: TGTGCCAGCAACGCAGGGGTAGATACGCAGTATTTT. Amino acids: CASNAGVDTQYF. This sequence joins TRBV2 and TRBJ2-3; possibly TRBD1 for D (6 bases). V lost 7 bases and J lost 5, with 10 bases in between. The germline CDR1 and CDR2 sequences are SNHLY and FYNNEI. The CDR3 is 12 amino acids.

In this sample, this clonotype turned up a few times. The chain employs TRBV4-1 and TRBJ2-4; possible D gene TRBD2, 5 bases. Germline V CDR1 and CDR2: MGHRA, YSYEKL. Trimming pared 2 bases from V and 7 bases from J, leaving 6 bases between. The CDR3 length is 12 residues. The DNA for the CDR3 is TGCGCCAGCAGCCAATCGGGGAACATTCAGTACTTC. This gives the protein CASSQSGNIQYF.

Turning to this clonotype: A much larger clone differs from this one at a single base, so this may be a read error. The chain joins TRBV6-5 to TRBJ1-1, with TRBD1 as a possible D gene (5 bases). The CDR3 is 15 amino acids. CDR1 is MNHEY, CDR2 SVGAGI, per germline. This CDR3 is CAGSYSQVGNTEAFF. The DNA for the CDR3 is TGTGCCGGCAGTTACTCACAGGTGGGGAACACTGAAGCTTTCTTT.

The chain links TRBV7-9 to TRBJ2-1; 11 nucleotides match TRBD2. This CDR3 has 15 residues. The germline V gene encodes CDR1 SEHNR and CDR2 FQNEAQ (reference sequence). With 8 bases clipped from V and 8 bases from J, the junction kept 11 bases outside the gene matches. The CDR3 protein is CASSPSGRSVDEQFF. For the CDR3, the DNA is TGTGCCAGCTCCCCTAGCGGGAGGTCGGTAGATGAGCAGTTCTTC.